The clone carrying this T cell receptor beta chain has only a few counts. The antigen remains unidentified. The PCR ran on 60 Vbeta and 13 Jbeta primers. TCRdb keeps only in-frame clones here, not all; method: immunoSEQ multiplex PCR. The sample contains over 150,000 clones, 82% of which appear only once. This sample is drawn from a study of cytomegalovirus exposure and HLA in healthy donors. Broader study findings: Roughly uniform sequencing depth across donors was assumed, possibly incorrectly. Rarity marked most TCR sequences, yet some public TCRs occurred in many donors. In a later analysis, specific HLA alleles were associated with 15,000 or so TCR beta sequences at a 0.05 false discovery rate.

Germline V gene sequence: CDR1 MDHEN, CDR2 SYDVKM. The CDR3 is 18 amino acids. J lost 2 bases, V lost 6 bases, and 15 bases had no gene match. Sequenced: PBMCs. The source of this sequence is a girl aged 10 to 17 in good health and CMV-seropositive. The V and J genes are TRBV28 and TRBJ1-2; 10 positions agree with TRBD1. As DNA, the CDR3 is TGTGCCAGCAGCTTGTCCGGGACAGGGGTGATTAGGAACTATGGCTACACCTTC. Translated: CASSLSGTGVIRNYGYTF.